What follows is one TCR beta chain and its context. What it binds is not known. Tagging with unique molecular identifiers was a feature of the TCR beta cDNA libraries. Starting from about 0.98 to 11 million T cells, the study yielded roughly 0.5 million cDNA molecules. TCRdb reprocessed the PCR reads via MiXCR and lists one record per CDR3 protein. The sample holds roughly 870,000 distinct CDR3 sequences, roughly 50% seen once. The record originates from a study of post-analysis software for immune sequencing data. Overall study: Recorded disease courses covered relapsing-remitting, secondary progressive and progressive-relapsing multiple sclerosis. Some patients had no subtype annotation.

Broader study findings: Those with multiple sclerosis, the patient group, showed significantly lower normalized Chao1 diversity than controls. Samples sharing a preparation batch grouped tightly together when assessed by F measure.

The sample comprised blood. This receptor was obtained from a girl between 10 and 17 years old with multiple sclerosis.

The CDR3 protein is CSARSSEIGGYTF. CDR3 nucleotide sequence: TGCAGTGCTAGGTCATCCGAAATCGGTGGCTACACCTTC. This rearrangement joins TRBV20-1 to TRBJ1-2; D gene ambiguous. The V gene's germline CDR1 is DFQATT and CDR2 SNEGSKA (reference sequence). The CDR3 extends over 13 amino acids. Trimming pared 3 bases from V and 7 bases from J, leaving 15 bases between.